These T cell receptor beta chains were read from a single sample in a study of CD8+ T cells in alopecia areata. The protocol was immunoSEQ multiplex PCR, while the TCRdb copy is restricted to in-frame clones and leaves out a portion. The table has more than 200,000 clones, around 43% seen once; the top ten hold over 2.5%. The sample in question was CD4+ T cells sorted from blood, obtained at approximately week 37, from a patient treated with tofacitinib. The receptors stem from a human donor with alopecia areata. CDR3s leave out the opening cysteine and the closing phenylalanine or tryptophan.

cdr3_length: 15
j_call: TRBJ2-1
v_call: TRBV27
cdr3_aa: ASSRRLVLFESNEQF

cdr3_length: 12
j_call: TRBJ2-1
v_call: TRBV5-8
cdr3_aa: ASSGTRTYNEQF

cdr3_length: 15
j_call: TRBJ2-1
v_call: TRBV4-1
cdr3_aa: ASSQAPRGTIYNEQF

cdr3_length: 14
j_call: TRBJ2-1
v_call: TRBV4-2
cdr3_aa: ASSRGAGGSYNEQF

cdr3_length: 11
j_call: TRBJ2-7
v_call: TRBV2
cdr3_aa: ASRQGIPYEQY

cdr3_length: 11
j_call: TRBJ2-7
v_call: TRBV30
cdr3_aa: AWSSGRTYEQY

cdr3_length: 12
j_call: TRBJ2-7
v_call: TRBV2
cdr3_aa: AGIDGTKGDEQY

cdr3_length: 12
j_call: TRBJ2-5
v_call: TRBV2
cdr3_aa: ASSPFWSQETQY

cdr3_length: 13
j_call: TRBJ2-1
v_call: TRBV5-1
cdr3_aa: ASSLSGTNYNEQF

cdr3_length: 11
j_call: TRBJ2-7
v_call: TRBV29-1
cdr3_aa: SVDSPSTDEQY

cdr3_length: 13
j_call: TRBJ2-3
v_call: TRBV7-9
cdr3_aa: ASSPLAGRTDTQY

cdr3_length: 11
j_call: TRBJ2-7
v_call: TRBV30
cdr3_aa: AWSGGQGVGQY

cdr3_length: 13
j_call: TRBJ2-7
v_call: TRBV28
cdr3_aa: ASSFRTRSSYEQY

cdr3_length: 13
j_call: TRBJ2-5
v_call: TRBV5-4
cdr3_aa: ASSQIAGGQETQY

cdr3_length: 11
j_call: TRBJ1-5
v_call: TRBV30
cdr3_aa: AWSVRENQPQH

cdr3_length: 12
j_call: TRBJ2-1
v_call: TRBV19
cdr3_aa: ASGGAGVRNEQF

cdr3_length: 14
j_call: TRBJ2-7
v_call: TRBV7-2
cdr3_aa: ASSLARGGGTYEQY

cdr3_length: 12
j_call: TRBJ2-3
v_call: TRBV7-2
cdr3_aa: ASRYGRDTDTQY

cdr3_length: 9
j_call: TRBJ2-3
v_call: TRBV9
cdr3_aa: ASSVADTQY

cdr3_length: 13
j_call: TRBJ2-7
v_call: TRBV9
cdr3_aa: ASSFGRTGVAEQY

cdr3_length: 12
j_call: TRBJ1-2
v_call: TRBV29-1
cdr3_aa: SVGRQGSNYGYT

cdr3_length: 12
j_call: TRBJ2-5
v_call: TRBV7-2
cdr3_aa: ASSFGTGGKTQY

cdr3_length: 10
j_call: TRBJ1-2
v_call: TRBV7-9
cdr3_aa: ASSAGTTGYT

cdr3_length: 10
j_call: TRBJ2-7
v_call: TRBV5-4
cdr3_aa: ASSRGTNEQY

cdr3_length: 12
j_call: TRBJ1-5
v_call: TRBV2
cdr3_aa: ASSPGRDNQPQH

cdr3_length: 9
j_call: TRBJ2-5
v_call: TRBV11-2
cdr3_aa: ASSHSGGQY

cdr3_length: 15
j_call: TRBJ2-1
v_call: TRBV7-2
cdr3_aa: ASSQTSGLGQKNEQF

cdr3_length: 10
j_call: TRBJ2-2
v_call: TRBV7-2
cdr3_aa: ASSSVSGELF

cdr3_length: 12
j_call: TRBJ2-5
v_call: TRBV5-4
cdr3_aa: ASSERRGGETQY

cdr3_length: 9
j_call: TRBJ2-7
v_call: TRBV6-1
cdr3_aa: ASSKSYEQY

cdr3_length: 11
j_call: TRBJ2-5
v_call: TRBV15
cdr3_aa: ATSRAGVETQY

cdr3_length: 9
j_call: TRBJ1-1
v_call: TRBV7-9
cdr3_aa: ASSVFSEAF

cdr3_length: 13
j_call: TRBJ2-1
v_call: TRBV2
cdr3_aa: ASSGEGPSYNEQF

cdr3_length: 11
j_call: TRBJ2-5
v_call: TRBV5-1
cdr3_aa: ASSPGPQETQY

cdr3_length: 10
j_call: TRBJ2-7
v_call: TRBV10-2
cdr3_aa: ASAQGLGEQY

cdr3_length: 10
j_call: TRBJ1-2
v_call: TRBV6-5
cdr3_aa: ASREGARGYT